This TCR beta chain appears in the sequencing data of a study of T cells in Graves' hyperthyroidism and ophthalmopathy. Researchers amplified the TCR beta CDR3 regions from RNA transcripts. In the first-round RT-PCR of the TCR CDR3, the HTBI primer set was used. TCRdb independently ran MiXCR on the multiplex PCR reads; one entry per CDR3 protein. The table includes around 450,000 distinct CDR3 sequences, approximately 14% detected once. Clinicians diagnosed patients from clinical symptoms, serum thyroxine and TRAb, thyroid ultrasound and orbital computed tomography. Study outcomes and limitations: From stable hyperthyroidism, ophthalmopathy was separated by a 13 V-J model.

Looked up from germline, CDR1 is MNHEY and CDR2 is SVGEGT. The CDR3 consists of 16 residues. About this clonotype: Its antigen is as yet unknown. Germline is not matched at one junction end, which may reflect a read error.

V usage is TRBV6-2 or TRBV6-3 and J usage is TRBJ1-2; D may be TRBD1 (5 bases). Sequencing was performed on blood. This receptor was identified in a woman aged 18-29 years with Graves' hyperthyroidism. The CDR3 loop is CVSSYLRGRNLGGYTF. The CDR3 DNA follows: TGTGTCAGCAGTTATCTCCGGGGCAGAAATTTGGGCGGCTACACCTTC.